The rows below give T cell receptor beta chains drawn from one sample of a study of blood T cell repertoires in COVID-19. Some clones are missing from TCRdb's copy, which holds only in-frame ones; the method was immunoSEQ multiplex PCR. The data contain over 85,000 clones, approximately 84% of them singletons. The specimen sequenced was peripheral blood. These receptors all stem from a human donor in a cohort sampled during active COVID-19. Each CDR3 is given with its conserved first and last residue. A D gene is named only where the DNA matches it firmly. Where a row states a size, it is once, few, many or the class of an expanded clone; other rows omit it.

.,TRBV19,.,TRBJ1-1,CASSIDGRVFTEAFF,TGTGCCAGTAGTATAGACGGCAGGGTCTTTACTGAAGCTTTCTTT
.,TRBV9,TRBD2,TRBJ2-3,CASSVSPTSSGGADTQYF,TGTGCCAGCAGCGTGAGCCCCACGTCCAGCGGGGGGGCGGATACGCAGTATTTT
.,TRBV25-1,.,TRBJ2-2,CASSGTVTGELFF,TGTGCCAGCAGTGGGACTGTTACCGGGGAGCTGTTTTTT
.,TRBV7-2,TRBD1,TRBJ2-2,CASSPGQGKVAGELFF,TGTGCCAGCAGCCCAGGACAGGGGAAAGTCGCCGGGGAGCTGTTTTTT
.,TRBV10-3,.,TRBJ2-5,CAISESVGEETQYF,TGTGCCATCAGTGAGTCTGTCGGGGAAGAGACCCAGTACTTC
.,TRBV28,.,TRBJ1-5,CASSEGHSNQPQHF,TGTGCCAGCTCCGAGGGACATAGCAATCAGCCCCAGCATTTT
.,TRBV27,.,TRBJ2-2,CASSPRQNTGELFF,TGTGCCAGCAGTCCAAGACAGAACACCGGGGAGCTGTTTTTT
.,TRBV7-9,.,TRBJ1-1,CASSFDSNTEAFF,TGTGCCAGCAGTTTTGACTCGAACACTGAAGCTTTCTTT
.,TRBV5-1,.,TRBJ2-7,CASSSFGQSYEQYF,TGCGCCAGCAGCTCCTTTGGGCAGTCCTACGAGCAGTACTTC
once,TRBV5-1,.,TRBJ1-2,CASSSTRTGDYGYTF,TGCGCCAGCAGCTCTACAAGAACGGGGGACTATGGCTACACCTTC
.,TRBV27,TRBD2,TRBJ2-3,CASSLWPSGGPGDTQYF,TGTGCCAGCAGTTTATGGCCTAGCGGGGGACCTGGAGATACGCAGTATTTT
.,TRBV24-1,.,TRBJ1-2,CATSDREGGYTF,TGTGCCACCAGTGACAGGGAGGGTGGCTACACCTTC
.,TRBV27,.,TRBJ1-4,CASSYRVREKLFF,TGTGCCAGCAGTTACAGGGTGCGGGAAAAACTGTTTTTT
.,TRBV11-2,TRBD1,TRBJ2-5,CASSAGQGARARETQYF,TGTGCCAGCAGCGCTGGACAGGGGGCGAGGGCTCGAGAGACCCAGTACTTC
.,TRBV20-1,.,TRBJ1-5,CSASRQYSNQPQHF,TGCAGTGCTAGTCGACAGTATAGCAATCAGCCCCAGCATTTT
.,TRBV28,TRBD2,TRBJ2-3,CASSLGTSGGASDTQYF,TGTGCCAGCAGTTTAGGGACTAGCGGGGGGGCCTCAGATACGCAGTATTTT
.,TRBV11-3,.,TRBJ2-7,CASSLVGGLSSYEQYF,TGTGCCAGCAGCTTAGTAGGAGGGCTGAGTTCCTACGAGCAGTACTTC
.,TRBV2,.,TRBJ1-1,CATRGGPGGTEAFF,TGTGCCACAAGGGGAGGGCCGGGGGGCACTGAAGCTTTCTTT
.,TRBV6-2/TRBV6-3,.,TRBJ2-7,CASSYPSSYEQYF,TGTGCCAGCAGTTACCCATCCAGCTACGAGCAGTACTTC
.,TRBV28,.,TRBJ2-7,CASLRQLYEQYF,TGTGCCAGCCTGAGACAGCTCTACGAGCAGTACTTC
.,TRBV6-5,TRBD1,TRBJ1-4,CASCFDRDGKLFF,TGTGCCAGCTGTTTCGACAGGGACGGAAAACTGTTTTTT
.,TRBV13,.,TRBJ2-1,CASSLDGLLHPEQFF,TGTGCCAGCAGCTTAGACGGACTCCTACATCCTGAGCAGTTCTTC
.,TRBV18,TRBD2,TRBJ2-5,CASSPPGLQETQYF,TGTGCCAGCTCACCGCCGGGACTACAAGAGACCCAGTACTTC
.,TRBV2,.,TRBJ2-3,CAMQGGDTQYF,TGTGCCATGCAAGGAGGAGATACGCAGTATTTT
.,TRBV21-1,.,TRBJ1-4,CASSKVRWMLDEKLFF,TGTGCCAGCAGCAAAGTGCGGTGGATGCTAGACGAAAAACTGTTTTTT
.,TRBV3-1/TRBV3-2,TRBD2,TRBJ2-4,CASSPGLAGGLAKNIQYF,TGTGCCAGCTCCCCCGGGCTAGCGGGGGGTTTAGCCAAAAACATTCAGTACTTC
.,TRBV12-3/TRBV12-4,.,TRBJ1-2,CASSLSTGYGYTF,TGTGCCAGCAGTTTAAGTACAGGCTATGGCTACACCTTC
.,TRBV28,.,TRBJ1-2,CASSLLTGIYGYTF,TGTGCCAGCAGTTTACTTACAGGGATCTATGGCTACACCTTC
.,TRBV15,.,TRBJ1-5,CATSALGGQPQHF,TGTGCCACCAGCGCCCTAGGGGGACAGCCCCAGCATTTT
.,TRBV4-1,TRBD1,TRBJ1-4,CASSQRLDRGGEKLFF,TGCGCCAGCAGCCAACGGCTCGACAGGGGAGGGGAAAAACTGTTTTTT
.,TRBV18,.,TRBJ1-1,CASSPQGGLTEAFF,TGTGCCAGCTCACCCCAGGGAGGGCTCACTGAAGCTTTCTTT
.,TRBV4-1,TRBD1,TRBJ1-2,CASSQGLAFRGENYGYTF,TGCGCCAGCAGCCAAGGCTTGGCGTTCAGGGGGGAGAACTATGGCTACACCTTC
.,TRBV14,.,TRBJ2-1,CASSQWVGAGASYNEQFF,TGTGCCAGCAGCCAATGGGTTGGCGCGGGGGCCTCCTACAATGAGCAGTTCTTC
.,TRBV9,TRBD1,TRBJ1-4,CASSVGQGRPTNEKLFF,TGTGCCAGCAGCGTAGGACAGGGTCGACCAACTAATGAAAAACTGTTTTTT
.,TRBV6-2/TRBV6-3,.,TRBJ1-5,CASSYSLQGGGFNQPQHF,TGTGCCAGCAGTTACTCACTCCAGGGTGGGGGCTTTAATCAGCCCCAGCATTTT
.,TRBV3-1/TRBV3-2,TRBD2,TRBJ2-2,CASSQRGLAGGSGELFF,TGTGCCAGCAGCCAACGCGGACTAGCGGGGGGGTCCGGGGAGCTGTTTTTT
.,TRBV19,TRBD1,TRBJ2-7,CASSPTRDRFYEQYF,TGTGCCAGTAGTCCGACCCGGGACAGGTTTTACGAGCAGTACTTC
.,TRBV5-1,.,TRBJ1-5,CASSLQGLSNQPQHF,TGCGCCAGCAGCTTACAGGGTCTTAGCAATCAGCCCCAGCATTTT
.,TRBV15,TRBD2,TRBJ2-3,CATSRVAGLAAPWDTQYF,TGTGCCACCAGCAGAGTCGCTGGGCTAGCGGCCCCCTGGGATACGCAGTATTTT
once,TRBV3-1/TRBV3-2,.,TRBJ2-7,CASSQDRVSYEQYF,TGTGCCAGCAGCCAAGATCGTGTTTCCTACGAGCAGTACTTC